These T cell receptor beta chains were read from a single sample in a study of cytomegalovirus exposure and HLA in healthy donors. The repertoire was sequenced with immunoSEQ multiplex PCR; TCRdb's copy has only in-frame clones and lacks some. Its listing shows around 100,000 clones. The sequenced sample was PBMCs. The receptor set was obtained from a man younger than 45 in good health and CMV-seronegative. The CDR3 runs from the conserved cysteine through the conserved F or W. A D gene is named only where the DNA matches it firmly.

D gene	V gene	J gene	CDR3 DNA	CDR3 protein
TRBD2	TRBV9	TRBJ2-1	TGTGCCAGCAGCGTACACCATAGCGGGGTCCTAAGTTCCTACAATGAGCAGTTCTTC	CASSVHHSGVLSSYNEQFF
TRBD1	TRBV2	TRBJ1-1	TGTGCCAGCAGTATACAAGGGACAGGGAACACTGAAGCTTTCTTT	CASSIQGTGNTEAFF
TRBD1	TRBV5-1	TRBJ1-2	TGCGCCAGCAGCTTGGTCCGGGACAGGGCCATTAGGCGCTATGGCTACACCTTC	CASSLVRDRAIRRYGYTF
TRBD1	TRBV18	TRBJ1-2	TGTGCCAGCTCAACCTACAGGGGACTAGATGGCTACACCTTC	CASSTYRGLDGYTF
TRBD1	TRBV19	TRBJ1-2	TGTGCCAGTAGTATCGACAGGGACGGCTACACCTTC	CASSIDRDGYTF
-	TRBV7-2	TRBJ1-6	TGTGCCAGCAGCTTAGTCGGGGGGAGTTCCAATTCACCCCTCCACTTT	CASSLVGGSSNSPLHF
TRBD2	TRBV19	TRBJ2-5	TGTGCCAGTAGTATAGTAGGGACTAGCGGAGAGACCCAGTACTTC	CASSIVGTSGETQYF
TRBD1	TRBV28	TRBJ1-1	TGTGCCAGCAGCCTCAGGGGGCCAGGACTGCCAGGTTTCTTT	CASSLRGPGLPGFF
-	TRBV14	TRBJ1-4	TGTGCCAGCAGCCAGTTTACGGCAACTAATGAAAAACTGTTTTTT	CASSQFTATNEKLFF
-	TRBV5-1	TRBJ2-3	TGCGCCAGCAGCCGCCAGAGGGAAACTAGCACAGATACGCAGTATTTT	CASSRQRETSTDTQYF
TRBD1	TRBV28	TRBJ1-5	TGTGCCAGCAGTACTCTCAGGGGGCTGGTGTGGGATCAGCCCCAGCATTTT	CASSTLRGLVWDQPQHF
-	TRBV11-2	TRBJ2-7	TGTGCCAGCAGCCCTGAGCCTTCACCTTCCTACGAGCAGTACTTC	CASSPEPSPSYEQYF
-	TRBV20-1	TRBJ1-1	TGCAGTGCTCCAGGGTATACTGAAGCTTTCTTT	CSAPGYTEAFF
-	TRBV28	TRBJ2-7	TGTGCCAGCAGGGGAGCCCCGGGACACCAGAATTACGAGCAGTACTTC	CASRGAPGHQNYEQYF